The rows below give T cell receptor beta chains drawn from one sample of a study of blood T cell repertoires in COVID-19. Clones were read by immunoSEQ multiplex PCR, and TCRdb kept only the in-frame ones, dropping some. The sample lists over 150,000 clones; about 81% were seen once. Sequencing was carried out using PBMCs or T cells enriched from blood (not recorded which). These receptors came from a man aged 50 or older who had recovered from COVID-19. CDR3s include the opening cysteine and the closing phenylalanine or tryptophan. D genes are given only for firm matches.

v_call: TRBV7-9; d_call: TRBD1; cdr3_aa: CASSLPGQGYSYNEQFF
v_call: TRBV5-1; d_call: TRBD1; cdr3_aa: CASSLDRGLYNEQFF
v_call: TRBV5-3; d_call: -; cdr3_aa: CARSLRGTEDYEQYF
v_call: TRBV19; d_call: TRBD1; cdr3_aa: CASSKQGASHEQYF
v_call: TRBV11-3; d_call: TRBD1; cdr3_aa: CASSRQGIFGYTF
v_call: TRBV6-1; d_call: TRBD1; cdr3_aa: CASSEAVYGTGGGQPQHF
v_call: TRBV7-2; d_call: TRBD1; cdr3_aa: CASSRTHGQGGTQYF
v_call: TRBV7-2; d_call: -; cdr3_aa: CASSLPTGLETQYF
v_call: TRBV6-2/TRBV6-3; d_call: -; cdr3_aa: CASSYSMAGNYEQYF
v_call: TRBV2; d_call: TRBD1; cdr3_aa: CASSEGQGYGYTF
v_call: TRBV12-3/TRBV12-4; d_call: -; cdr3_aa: CASSRQGTDTQYF
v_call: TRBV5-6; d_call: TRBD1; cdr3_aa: CASSPGTVLENYGYTF
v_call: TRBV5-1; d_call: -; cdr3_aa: CASSLGENEQFF
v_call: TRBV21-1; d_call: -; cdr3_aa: CASSKRDRVGETQYF
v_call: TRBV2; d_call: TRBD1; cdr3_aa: CASSESPTGSIGELFF
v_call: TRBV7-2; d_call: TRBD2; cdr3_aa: CASSPDRILADTYEQYF
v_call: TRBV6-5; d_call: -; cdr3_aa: CASGLGAYNEQFF
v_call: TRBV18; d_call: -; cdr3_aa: CASSPTDSTYEQYF
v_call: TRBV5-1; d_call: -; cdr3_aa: CASSRTTQAYEQYF
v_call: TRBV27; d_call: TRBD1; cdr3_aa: CASSLNRGSNQPQHF
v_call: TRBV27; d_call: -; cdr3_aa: CASRPQGRTYEQYF
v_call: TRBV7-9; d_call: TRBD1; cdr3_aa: CASSFGTENSPLHF
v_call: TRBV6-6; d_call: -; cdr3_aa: CASRGNRENSPLHF
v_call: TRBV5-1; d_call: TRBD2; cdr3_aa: CASSGGRNTGELFF
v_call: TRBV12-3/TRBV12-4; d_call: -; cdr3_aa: CASSFKLLKAFF
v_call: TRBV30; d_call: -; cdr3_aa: CAWSVGVTRPGAGELFF
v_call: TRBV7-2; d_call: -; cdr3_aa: CASSLGRPQRNTEAFF
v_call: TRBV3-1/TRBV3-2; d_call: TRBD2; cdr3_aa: CASSLLAGRNEQFF
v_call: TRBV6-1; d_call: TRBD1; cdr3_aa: CATHDRDRSGYTF
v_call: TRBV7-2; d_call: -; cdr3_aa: CASSPPGNNSPLHF
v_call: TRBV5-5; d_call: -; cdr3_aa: CASSLGGAGTPLHF
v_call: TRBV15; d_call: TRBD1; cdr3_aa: CATSEGTGLANYGYTF
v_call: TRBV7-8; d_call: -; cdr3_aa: CASSLADYPTGDQPQHF
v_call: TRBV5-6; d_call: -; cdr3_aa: CASSLQIVYGYTF
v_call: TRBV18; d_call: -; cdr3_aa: CASSSGQRTDTQYF
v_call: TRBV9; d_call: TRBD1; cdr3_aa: CASSATGALSTEAFF
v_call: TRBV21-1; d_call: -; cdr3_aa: CASSARQGVSPYEQYF
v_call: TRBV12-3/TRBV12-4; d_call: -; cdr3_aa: CASRADRHNEQFF
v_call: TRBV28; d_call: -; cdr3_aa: CASSSLGVRTSSYEQYF
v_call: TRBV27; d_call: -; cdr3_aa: CASTFLGQYNEQFF
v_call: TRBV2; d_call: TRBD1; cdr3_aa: CASSRDRGDQETQYF